Below, 7 T cell receptor beta chains from the same sample are listed, as sequenced in a study of blood T cell repertoires in COVID-19. Here immunoSEQ multiplex PCR was the method, and the copy in TCRdb shows in-frame clones only, minus some. The table records more than 200,000 clones, around 90% of them present only once. The sample consisted of peripheral blood. The source is a woman in her fifties or sixties with COVID-19, enrolled during active disease.

The genes are TRBV20-1 and TRBJ1-3, with 8 positions matching TRBD1. V lost 3 bases to trimming and J lost 7 bases; unmatched junction nucleotides: 8. There are 14 residues in the CDR3. CDR1 is DFQATT, CDR2 SNEGSKA, per germline (reference sequence). CDR3 sequence (DNA): TGCAGTGCTAGTTCAGGGGGCCTCGGGAACACCATATATTTT. It is translated as CSASSGGLGNTIYF.

CDR3 DNA: TGTGCCAGCAGTGGGGCCCTGGGGTTCCGCCTCAATAATTCACCCCTCCACTTT. Encoded protein: CASSGALGFRLNNSPLHF. The chain employs TRBV28 and TRBJ1-6, with D tentatively TRBD1 (5 bases). The CDR3 totals 18 residues. Trimming shortened V by 5 bases and J by 5 bases, and 22 bases separated the two germline ends. CDR1 and CDR2 (germline): MDHEN, SYDVKM.

This clone was observed once. The rearrangement joins TRBV7-2 to TRBJ2-7; TRBD2 might be the D (8 bases). V was cut by 5 bases and J by 0 bases, with 26 bases left in between. Germline V gene lookup returns CDR1 SGHTA and CDR2 FQGNSA. This CDR3 contains 19 residues. For the CDR3, the DNA is TGTGCCAGCAGCCCAGGGGGACCGACAACTAGCGGATCCTCCTACGAGCAGTACTTC. Translated: CASSPGGPTTSGSSYEQYF.

This clone has more than one count but fewer than ten. This chain joins TRBV7-2 and TRBJ2-7, with 10 bases that match TRBD1. V lost 5 bases, J lost 5 bases, and 9 bases stayed unmatched. The CDR3 length is 15 residues. Germline values: CDR1 SGHTA, CDR2 FQGNSA. CDR3 protein: CASSQWGQGSHEQYF. Here the CDR3 DNA reads TGTGCCAGCAGCCAGTGGGGACAGGGGTCCCACGAGCAGTACTTC.

This chain joins TRBV27 and TRBJ2-4; no firm D call. V lost 8 bases to trimming and J lost 1 base, with 9 bases between them. Looked up from germline, CDR1 is MNHEY and CDR2 is SMNVEV (reference sequence). The CDR3 extends over 13 amino acids. The CDR3 is CASRESAKNIQYF. The CDR3, as DNA: TGTGCCAGCCGCGAGTCGGCCAAAAACATTCAGTACTTC.

This clone was found a few times. The chain carries TRBV18 and TRBJ2-7; TRBD1 agrees at 8 bases. Germline CDR1 is KGHSH and CDR2 is LQKENI. Losses at the gene ends were 6 bases for V and 3 bases for J; bases not matched to a gene: 10. The CDR3 consists of 15 residues. CDR3 sequence (DNA): TGTGCCAGCTCCCAACGACAGGGGACATACTACGAGCAGTACTTC. This sequence encodes CASSQRQGTYYEQYF.

This rearrangement joins TRBV9 to TRBJ2-2; TRBD1 agrees at 7 bases. Germline CDR1 SGDLS, CDR2 YYNGEE. This CDR3 has 17 residues. Trimming took 0 bases from V and 0 from J; bases not matched to a gene: 5. For the CDR3, the DNA is TGTGCCAGCAGCGTAGACCTCCAGGGGGCGAACACCGGGGAGCTGTTTTTT. It encodes CASSVDLQGANTGELFF.